The 21 T cell receptor beta chains listed next were all sequenced from one sample in a study of blood T cell repertoires in COVID-19. Repertoires were generated with immunoSEQ multiplex PCR, while TCRdb's copy carries only in-frame clones and drops some. The table records about 59,000 clones, 70% to 85% of them present only once. Sequenced sample: peripheral blood. These receptors all come from a human donor in a cohort sampled during active COVID-19.

The chain carries TRBV6-5 and TRBJ2-7; the match to TRBD2 covers 8 bases. Unmatched junction bases numbered 8, after V lost 0 bases and J lost 4 bases. CDR3 length: 16 amino acids. Germline CDR1 and CDR2: MNHEY and SVGAGI. The CDR3 DNA follows: TGTGCCAGCAGTTACTCCGACCTCGGGGGGGGATACGAGCAGTACTTC. Protein sequence: CASSYSDLGGGYEQYF.

This chain uses TRBV7-3 with TRBJ2-5; D is perhaps TRBD1 (6 bases). CDR3 length: 16 amino acids. The germline CDR1 and CDR2 sequences are SGHTA and FQGTGA. V dropped 8 bases and J dropped 1 base, with 20 bases sitting between them. The CDR3 here is CASGPASTGIQETQYF. The CDR3 DNA is TGTGCCAGCGGGCCAGCATCGACAGGAATCCAAGAGACCCAGTACTTC.

The DNA of the CDR3 is TGTGCCAGCACCCAGAGCGGGAGAACATCTGATACGCAGTATTTT. Protein: CASTQSGRTSDTQYF. This sequence joins TRBV14 and TRBJ2-3; 8 bases match TRBD2. The CDR3 totals 15 residues. Per germline, CDR1 SGHDN and CDR2 FVKESK. The trim removed 7 bases at V and 6 bases at J, leaving 12 bases unmatched.

The chain carries TRBV7-8 and TRBJ2-7; 9 bases match TRBD1. Germline assignment: CDR1 SGHVS and CDR2 FQNEAQ. CDR3 length equals 15 residues. Unmatched junction bases numbered 13, after V lost 7 bases and J lost 6 bases. The DNA for the CDR3 is TGTGCCAGCATCGGAACCGGGACAGGGATTCGCGAGCAGTACTTC. Its translation: CASIGTGTGIREQYF.

This clone turned up a few times. The DNA of the CDR3 is TGTGCCAGCAGTGAAGACGCGGGGCGGGGAATCTCTAGCAATCAGCCCCAGCATTTT. The encoded protein is CASSEDAGRGISSNQPQHF. The genes are TRBV6-1 and TRBJ1-5; weak D call: TRBD1 (5 bases). The CDR3 is 19 residues long. Germline-derived CDR1 and CDR2 are MNHNS and SASEGT. With 1 base removed from V and 0 bases from J, the gap between germline ends came to 19 bases.

The chain links TRBV25-1 to TRBJ2-7; a possible D gene is TRBD1 (5 bases). The V gene lost 4 bases and the J gene lost 9 bases, with 13 bases spanning the gap. CDR1 is MGHDK, CDR2 SYGVNS, per germline. This CDR3 has 12 residues. CDR3 amino acids: CASSGQGSGQYF. The CDR3 DNA is TGTGCCAGCAGTGGCCAGGGTTCGGGGCAGTACTTC.

This clone was found a few times. The rearrangement uses TRBV19 and TRBJ1-5; 7 nucleotides agree with TRBD1. The junction had 1 base not matched to a gene; V was cut back by 4 bases and J by 1 base. CDR3 length: 14 amino acids. Germline lookup yields CDR1 LNHDA and CDR2 SQIVND (reference sequence). CDR3 sequence reads: CASSRGGSNQPQHF. The CDR3 coding sequence is TGTGCCAGTAGTAGAGGGGGCAGCAATCAGCCCCAGCATTTT.

The genes are TRBV7-9 and TRBJ2-1; TRBD2 matches 8 bases. The CDR3 is 14 residues long. J gave up 10 bases and V 5 bases, and 10 bases lay outside the gene matches. CDR1 and CDR2 (germline): SEHNR, FQNEAQ (reference sequence). CDR3 protein: CASSQLGGTREQFF. The CDR3 DNA reads TGTGCCAGCAGCCAACTAGGGGGGACTAGGGAGCAGTTCTTC.

This chain connects TRBV30 to TRBJ1-4; D not resolved. The CDR3 has 17 amino acids. Deletions cut 0 bases from V and 2 bases from J, with 16 bases between. Germline V gives CDR1 GTSNPN, CDR2 SVGIG (reference sequence). The CDR3 DNA follows: TGTGCCTGGAGTGTAAGCGGACTTTCTAGGACTAATGAAAAACTGTTTTTT. It yields the protein CAWSVSGLSRTNEKLFF. Drawing the rest from reference TRBV30 and TRBJ1-4, the complete variable domain is SQTIHQWPATLVQPVGSPLSLECTVEGTSNPNLYWYRQAAGRGLQLLFYSVGIGQISSEVPQNLSASRPQDRQFILSSKKLLLSDSGFYLCAWSVSGLSRTNEKLFFGSGTQLSVL.

The rearrangement links TRBV7-2 to TRBJ2-3, with D possibly being TRBD2 (5 bases). The length of the CDR3 is 16 residues. Germline V CDR1 and CDR2: SGHTA, FQGNSA. Trimming took 2 bases from V and 0 from J, leaving 12 bases between them. Here the CDR3 reads CASSLLDRLSTDTQYF. The CDR3 DNA reads as TGTGCCAGCAGCTTACTAGACCGACTAAGCACAGATACGCAGTATTTT.

V gene TRBV28 combines with J gene TRBJ1-2; TRBD1 is a possible D gene (6 bases). The V end was cut by 1 base, the J end by 0 bases, with 15 bases between. This CDR3 has 17 residues. The germline V gene has CDR1 MDHEN and CDR2 SYDVKM. The chain's CDR3 is CASSLFGGPTANYGYTF. The CDR3 DNA follows: TGTGCCAGCAGTTTATTCGGGGGGCCGACAGCTAACTATGGCTACACCTTC.

V usage is TRBV30 and J usage is TRBJ1-4; 10 bases are shared with TRBD1. V lost 2 bases to trimming and J lost 5 bases; unmatched junction nucleotides: 5. CDR3 length: 15 amino acids. Germline V gives CDR1 GTSNPN, CDR2 SVGIG (reference sequence). CDR3 sequence reads: CAWSLWTGGNEKLFF. Written as DNA, the CDR3 is TGTGCCTGGAGTTTATGGACAGGGGGGAATGAAAAACTGTTTTTT.

The chain has TRBV5-5 and TRBJ1-2, with D possibly matching TRBD1 (5 bases). The CDR3 length is 16 residues. Germline V lookup: CDR1 SGHKS, CDR2 YYEKEE (reference sequence). Trimming removed 0 bases from V and 0 bases from J, with 12 bases in between. The DNA for the CDR3 is TGTGCCAGCAGCTTGGCCGGACATACTTCTAACTATGGCTACACCTTC. Amino acid sequence: CASSLAGHTSNYGYTF.

This clone appeared a single time. CDR3 amino acids: CASSLEGSGRYNEQFF. In DNA form, the CDR3 reads TGTGCCAGCAGCTTAGAAGGTAGCGGGAGGTACAATGAGCAGTTCTTC. This sequence joins TRBV7-6 and TRBJ2-1; 10 nucleotides agree with TRBD2. Germline V gives CDR1 SGHVS, CDR2 FNYEAQ. This CDR3 is built from 16 residues. V lost 1 base, J lost 4 bases, and 4 bases stayed unmatched.

The chain uses TRBV9 and TRBJ1-1; tentatively, D is TRBD1 (5 bases). This CDR3 region has 18 residues. The ends were cut back, 0 bases at V and 5 bases at J, with 23 bases in the middle. Germline-derived CDR1 and CDR2 are SGDLS and YYNGEE. CDR3 in DNA: TGTGCCAGCAGCGTAGACCCCGGGAGGGGCCCGCGGGGGACTGAAGCTTTCTTT. Translation: CASSVDPGRGPRGTEAFF.

The J gene is TRBJ2-7, the V gene TRBV30, with D possibly matching TRBD2 (6 bases). The V end lost 0 bases, the J end lost 1 base, and 10 bases lay between the germline ends. This CDR3 is 14 amino acids long. Germline V CDR1 and CDR2: GTSNPN, SVGIG (reference sequence). The chain's CDR3 is CAWSVRRGSYEQYF. CDR3 nucleotides: TGTGCCTGGAGTGTACGACGGGGGTCCTACGAGCAGTACTTC. Variable domain in full (rest from reference TRBV30 and TRBJ2-7): SQTIHQWPATLVQPVGSPLSLECTVEGTSNPNLYWYRQAAGRGLQLLFYSVGIGQISSEVPQNLSASRPQDRQFILSSKKLLLSDSGFYLCAWSVRRGSYEQYFGPGTRLTVT.

The chain carries TRBV30 and TRBJ1-6; 8 bases align to TRBD1. Germline assignment: CDR1 GTSNPN and CDR2 SVGIG (reference sequence). V was clipped by 3 bases and J by 9 bases; unmatched bases: 10. The CDR3 extends over 15 amino acids. As DNA, the CDR3 is TGTGCCTGGAGCGGTAGGACAGGGAGGAGTTCACCCCTCCACTTT. Amino acids: CAWSGRTGRSSPLHF.

V is TRBV6-4 and J is TRBJ2-1; 11 positions agree with TRBD2. Trimming cost V 3 bases and J 6 bases; bases outside gene matches: 4. Germline V gene data show CDR1 as MRHNA and CDR2 as SNTAGT. CDR3 length: 15 amino acids. CDR3: CASSEGTSGLNEQFF. CDR3 DNA: TGTGCCAGCAGTGAAGGGACTAGCGGCCTCAATGAGCAGTTCTTC.

This chain links TRBV27 with TRBJ2-1; TRBD2 might be the D (6 bases). This CDR3 spans 16 amino acids. Between the trimmed V and J ends, which lost 6 bases and 9 bases, there was a span of 24 bases. Germline values: CDR1 MNHEY, CDR2 SMNVEV (reference sequence). CDR3 DNA: TGTGCCAGCAGCTATTGGGGACTTCGTGAGTTCCGTGAGCAGTTCTTC. Protein sequence: CASSYWGLREFREQFF.

The chain employs TRBV18 and TRBJ2-4; 14 positions agree with TRBD2. J was trimmed by 8 bases and V by 1 base; bases with no gene match: 1. Germline-derived CDR1 and CDR2 are KGHSH and LQKENI. CDR3 size: 15 residues. The CDR3 spells CASSPQTSGRDIQYF. CDR3 nucleotides: TGTGCCAGCTCACCACAGACTAGCGGGAGGGACATTCAGTACTTC.

The gene calls are TRBV7-8 and TRBJ2-1; a possible D gene is TRBD2 (5 bases). CDR3 length: 17 residues. Trimming removed 4 bases at V and 0 bases at J, with 16 bases between. Germline V CDR1 and CDR2: SGHVS, FQNEAQ. The DNA of the CDR3 is TGTGCCAGCAGCTCACGGGGTGGGCTGAGCTCCTACAATGAGCAGTTCTTC. This sequence encodes CASSSRGGLSSYNEQFF.